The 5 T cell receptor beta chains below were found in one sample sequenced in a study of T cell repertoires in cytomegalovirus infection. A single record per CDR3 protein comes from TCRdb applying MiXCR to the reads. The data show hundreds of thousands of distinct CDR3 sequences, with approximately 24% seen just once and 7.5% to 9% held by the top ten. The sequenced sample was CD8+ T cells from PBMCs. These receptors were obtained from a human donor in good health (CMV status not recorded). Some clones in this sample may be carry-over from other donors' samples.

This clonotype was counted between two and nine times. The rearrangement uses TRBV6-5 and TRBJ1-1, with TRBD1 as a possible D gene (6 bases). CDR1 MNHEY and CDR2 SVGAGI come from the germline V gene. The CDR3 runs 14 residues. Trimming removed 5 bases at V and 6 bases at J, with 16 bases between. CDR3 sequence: CASSIGQKRAEAFF. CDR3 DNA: TGTGCCAGCAGTATAGGACAGAAAAGAGCTGAAGCTTTCTTT.

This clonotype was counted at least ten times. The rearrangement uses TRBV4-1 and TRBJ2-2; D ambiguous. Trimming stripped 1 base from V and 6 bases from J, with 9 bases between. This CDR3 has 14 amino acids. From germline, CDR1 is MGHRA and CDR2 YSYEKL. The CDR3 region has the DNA TGCGCCAGCAGCCAAGGATCGACATCCGGGGAGCTGTTTTTT. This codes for CASSQGSTSGELFF.

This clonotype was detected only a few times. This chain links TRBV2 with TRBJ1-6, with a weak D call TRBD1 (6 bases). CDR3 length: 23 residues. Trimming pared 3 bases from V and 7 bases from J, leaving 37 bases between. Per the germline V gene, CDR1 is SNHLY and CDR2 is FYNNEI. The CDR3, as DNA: TGTGCCAGCAGTGAGCACCGGTTGGAGGAGGGGGAGAGTGGGGACCCTCGGAATTCACCCCTCCACTTT. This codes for CASSEHRLEEGESGDPRNSPLHF.

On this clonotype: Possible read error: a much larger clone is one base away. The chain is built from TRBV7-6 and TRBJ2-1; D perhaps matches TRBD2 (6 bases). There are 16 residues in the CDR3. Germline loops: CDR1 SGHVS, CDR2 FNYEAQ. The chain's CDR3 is CVSSPSGPTSYNEQFF. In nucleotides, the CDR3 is TGTGTCAGCAGCCCAAGCGGGCCCACTTCCTACAATGAGCAGTTCTTC.

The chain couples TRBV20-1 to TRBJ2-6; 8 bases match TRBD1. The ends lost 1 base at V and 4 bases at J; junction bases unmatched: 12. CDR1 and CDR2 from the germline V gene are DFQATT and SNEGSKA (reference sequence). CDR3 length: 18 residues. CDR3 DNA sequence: TGCAGTGCTAGAGGCCCCCGGGACAGGCTGGGCGGGGCCAACGTCCTGACTTTC. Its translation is CSARGPRDRLGGANVLTF.